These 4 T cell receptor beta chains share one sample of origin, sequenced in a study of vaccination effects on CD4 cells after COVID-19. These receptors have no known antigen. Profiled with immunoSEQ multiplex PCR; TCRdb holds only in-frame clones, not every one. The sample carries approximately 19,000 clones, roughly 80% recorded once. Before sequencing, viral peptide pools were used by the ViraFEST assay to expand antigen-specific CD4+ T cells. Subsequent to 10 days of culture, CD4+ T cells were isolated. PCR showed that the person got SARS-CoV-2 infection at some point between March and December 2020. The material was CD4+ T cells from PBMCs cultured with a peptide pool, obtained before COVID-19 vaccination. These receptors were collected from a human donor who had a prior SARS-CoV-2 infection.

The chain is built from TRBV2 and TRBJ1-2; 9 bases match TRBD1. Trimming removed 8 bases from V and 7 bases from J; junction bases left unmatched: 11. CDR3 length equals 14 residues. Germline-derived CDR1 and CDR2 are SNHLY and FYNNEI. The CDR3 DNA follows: TGTGCCAGCTCCAGGGACAGGGTTTATGGTGGCTACACCTTC. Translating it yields CASSRDRVYGGYTF.

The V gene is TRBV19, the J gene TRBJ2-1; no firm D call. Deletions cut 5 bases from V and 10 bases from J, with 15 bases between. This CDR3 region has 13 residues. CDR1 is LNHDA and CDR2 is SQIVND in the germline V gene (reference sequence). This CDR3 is CASSPIRLGEQFF. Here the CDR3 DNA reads TGTGCCAGTAGTCCCATAAGGCTAGGGGAGCAGTTCTTC.

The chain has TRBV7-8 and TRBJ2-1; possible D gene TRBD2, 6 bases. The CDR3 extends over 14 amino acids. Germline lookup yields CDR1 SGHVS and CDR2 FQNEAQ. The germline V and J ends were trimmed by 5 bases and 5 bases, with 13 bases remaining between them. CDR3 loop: CASSPRDWNNEQFF. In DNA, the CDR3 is TGTGCCAGCAGCCCCCGGGACTGGAACAATGAGCAGTTCTTC.

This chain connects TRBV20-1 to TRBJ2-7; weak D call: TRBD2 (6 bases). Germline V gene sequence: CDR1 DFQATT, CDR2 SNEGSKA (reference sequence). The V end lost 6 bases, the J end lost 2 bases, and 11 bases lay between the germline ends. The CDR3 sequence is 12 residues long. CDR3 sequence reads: CSASPGAYEQYF. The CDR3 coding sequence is TGCAGTGCAAGTCCGGGGGCCTACGAGCAGTACTTC.